The next 27 T cell receptor beta chains were all read from a single sample in a study of follicular helper T cells after annual influenza vaccination. The time point was: 2014-2015 season, pre-vaccination. The repertoire was sequenced with immunoSEQ multiplex PCR; TCRdb's copy has only in-frame clones and lacks some. Of over 6,500 clones in the sample, around 82% were seen once. The sequenced sample was CXCR5+ CD38- circulating T follicular helper cells from blood, obtained on the day of influenza vaccination. Regarding subset: circulating Tfh, non-naive CD4+CXCR5+PD-1+ (ICOS+CD38+ or ICOS-CD38-). These receptors were obtained from an adult who received the influenza vaccine.

This chain joins TRBV6-1 and TRBJ2-3; D is possibly TRBD1 (5 bases). The germline V gene has CDR1 MNHNS and CDR2 SASEGT. The CDR3 runs 14 residues. Between the trimmed V and J ends, which lost 1 base and 4 bases, there was a span of 9 bases. The CDR3 nucleotides are TGTGCCAGCAGTGAAGGGACATTCGCAGATACGCAGTATTTT. Protein sequence: CASSEGTFADTQYF.

The CDR3 DNA is TGCGCCAGCAGCTCATGGGACAGCCAAGAGACCCAGTACTTC. Protein product: CASSSWDSQETQYF. The chain couples TRBV5-1 to TRBJ2-5; 7 nucleotides agree with TRBD1. Germline CDR1 and CDR2: SGHRS and YFSETQ. The CDR3 has 14 residues. With V trimmed by 3 bases and J by 1 base, 3 bases remained unmatched.

The rearrangement uses TRBV5-1 and TRBJ1-2; no clear D gene. The V gene's germline CDR1 is SGHRS and CDR2 YFSETQ. V lost 0 bases to trimming and J lost 4 bases, with 13 bases between them. The CDR3 is 15 amino acids. The CDR3 DNA sequence: TGCGCCAGCAGCTTGGATCGCAACCCGGGCTATGGCTACACCTTC. It yields the protein CASSLDRNPGYGYTF.

V usage is TRBV19 and J usage is TRBJ2-1; 9 bases line up with TRBD2. The CDR3 extends over 15 amino acids. V lost 5 bases, J lost 9 bases, and 11 bases stayed unmatched. Germline V gene data show CDR1 as LNHDA and CDR2 as SQIVND (reference sequence). The CDR3: CASSLRGGDPGEQFF. DNA of the CDR3: TGTGCCAGTAGTCTTCGCGGGGGGGACCCCGGTGAGCAGTTCTTC.

This clone was recorded once. The chain links TRBV7-2 to TRBJ1-5; weak D call: TRBD1 (6 bases). The germline V gene has CDR1 SGHTA and CDR2 FQGNSA. The ends were cut back, 5 bases at V and 6 bases at J, with 17 bases in the middle. The CDR3 covers 15 residues. In nucleotides, the CDR3 is TGTGCCAGCAGCCCACAGCAGGGGTACGGTCAGCCCCAGCATTTT. Translation gives CASSPQQGYGQPQHF.

This clone was counted a few times. This chain uses TRBV28 with TRBJ2-7; 7 nucleotides align to TRBD1. Losses at the gene ends were 2 bases for V and 6 bases for J; bases not matched to a gene: 10. This CDR3 spans 15 amino acids. Germline V lookup: CDR1 MDHEN, CDR2 SYDVKM. The CDR3 DNA reads TGTGCCAGCAGTTTAACCCGACAGGGTGGCGGCGAGCAGTACTTC. This gives the protein CASSLTRQGGGEQYF.

The V and J genes are TRBV7-2 and TRBJ2-5, with 9 bases lining up with TRBD2. Germline V gives CDR1 SGHTA, CDR2 FQGNSA. The CDR3 covers 16 residues. Losses at the gene ends were 5 bases for V and 1 base for J; bases not matched to a gene: 8. CDR3 sequence (DNA): TGTGCCAGCAGCCCGCTTCGCGGGGGGGCCCAAGAGACCCAGTACTTC. The encoded protein is CASSPLRGGAQETQYF.

This chain uses TRBV2 with TRBJ1-5; D call uncertain. V shed 7 bases and J shed 3 bases, with 16 bases lying between them. Germline V gives CDR1 SNHLY, CDR2 FYNNEI. The CDR3 runs 15 residues. This chain's CDR3 is CASTQFWGANQPQHF. In DNA, the CDR3 is TGTGCCAGCACTCAATTCTGGGGAGCCAATCAGCCCCAGCATTTT.

This clone was counted a few times. The CDR3 sequence: CASSEGDYSPLHF. DNA of the CDR3: TGTGCCAGCAGTGAAGGGGATTACTCACCCCTCCACTTT. The rearrangement uses TRBV2 and TRBJ1-6, with D hard to call. The V end was cut by 1 base, the J end by 10 bases, with 8 bases between. CDR3 size: 13 residues. CDR1 and CDR2 from the germline V gene are SNHLY and FYNNEI.

This clone was detected only once. The V gene is TRBV9, the J gene TRBJ2-5, with 9 bases identical to TRBD1. The CDR3 is made up of 14 amino acids. Germline loops: CDR1 SGDLS, CDR2 YYNGEE. The J segment lost 3 bases and the V segment lost 0 bases, leaving 0 bases of the junction unmatched. In DNA, the CDR3 is TGTGCCAGCAGCGTAGGACAGGGGGAAGAGACCCAGTACTTC. Amino acid sequence: CASSVGQGEETQYF.

V usage is TRBV7-7 and J usage is TRBJ2-3; the D gene is possibly TRBD2 (6 bases). V shed 5 bases and J shed 3 bases, with 15 bases lying between them. The CDR3 length is 15 residues. Germline CDR1 reads SSHAT; CDR2 reads FNYEAQ (reference sequence). CDR3 residues: CASSPRLGLTDTQYF. CDR3 DNA sequence: TGTGCCAGCAGCCCACGACTAGGTTTAACAGATACGCAGTATTTT.

The chain uses TRBV9 and TRBJ2-2, with a tentative D call TRBD2 (5 bases). Germline V gene sequence: CDR1 SGDLS, CDR2 YYNGEE. V lost 0 bases, J lost 0 bases, and 9 bases lay in between. This CDR3 contains 16 residues. For the CDR3, the DNA is TGTGCCAGCAGCGTAGTTTGGCGGGCGAACACCGGGGAGCTGTTTTTT. Protein product: CASSVVWRANTGELFF.

V is TRBV5-4 and J is TRBJ2-3; perhaps TRBD2 as D (5 bases). The CDR3 is 14 residues long. The V and J ends lost 0 bases and 0 bases respectively, with 5 bases between them. The germline V gene encodes CDR1 SGHNT and CDR2 YYREEE (reference sequence). Here the CDR3 reads CASSLGGSTDTQYF. The DNA of the CDR3 is TGTGCCAGCAGCTTGGGCGGGAGCACAGATACGCAGTATTTT.

The J gene is TRBJ2-7, the V gene TRBV5-6; D is unresolved. From germline, CDR1 is SGHDT and CDR2 YYEEEE. This CDR3 spans 17 amino acids. Trimming took 0 bases from V and 2 from J, leaving 18 bases between them. CDR3 region: CASSLGQLRLSAYEQYF. DNA of the CDR3: TGTGCCAGCAGCTTGGGTCAACTCCGACTCAGCGCCTACGAGCAGTACTTC.

This clone was counted once. The chain has TRBV7-2 and TRBJ1-1; D uncertain. With 5 bases removed from V and 0 bases from J, the gap between germline ends came to 13 bases. Germline lookup yields CDR1 SGHTA and CDR2 FQGNSA. CDR3 size: 15 residues. CDR3: CASSPYSTVNTEAFF. DNA for the CDR3: TGTGCCAGCAGCCCCTACTCCACGGTGAACACTGAAGCTTTCTTT.

The rearrangement uses TRBV7-2 and TRBJ1-5; D is unclear. Germline V lookup: CDR1 SGHTA, CDR2 FQGNSA. CDR3 length: 13 residues. The V gene lost 5 bases and the J gene lost 0 bases, with 5 bases spanning the gap. The CDR3 reads CASSKDSNQPQHF. The CDR3 DNA sequence: TGTGCCAGCAGCAAGGATAGCAATCAGCCCCAGCATTTT.

This rearrangement joins TRBV9 to TRBJ2-2; TRBD2 is a possible D gene (5 bases). Trimming took 0 bases from V and 6 from J, leaving 9 bases between them. CDR1 is SGDLS, CDR2 YYNGEE, per germline. The CDR3 spans 14 residues. This chain's CDR3 is CASSVDRTPGELFF. DNA of the CDR3: TGTGCCAGCAGCGTAGATAGGACTCCCGGGGAGCTGTTTTTT.

The chain has TRBV27 and TRBJ2-2, with D possibly called TRBD1 or TRBD2 (5 bases each). The germline V gene encodes CDR1 MNHEY and CDR2 SMNVEV (reference sequence). Trimming cost V 0 bases and J 7 bases, with 9 bases left between them. The CDR3 sequence is 14 residues long. This chain's CDR3 is CASSLSGEYGELFF. The CDR3 region has the DNA TGTGCCAGCAGTTTATCGGGGGAGTACGGGGAGCTGTTTTTT.

The chain joins TRBV28 to TRBJ1-3; 8 nucleotides agree with TRBD1. This CDR3 has 17 residues. J gave up 4 bases and V 6 bases, and 14 bases lay outside the gene matches. CDR1 and CDR2 from the germline V gene are MDHEN and SYDVKM. The CDR3 DNA follows: TGTGCCAGCAGCCCGGCGGGCATGACAGGGGCAGGAAACACCATATATTTT. Residues: CASSPAGMTGAGNTIYF.

The chain uses TRBV11-2 and TRBJ2-1; possibly TRBD2 for D (7 bases). Trimming pared 2 bases from V and 7 bases from J, leaving 18 bases between. Per the germline V gene, CDR1 is SGHAT and CDR2 is FQNNGV. The CDR3 sequence is 16 residues long. CDR3 DNA sequence: TGTGCCAGCAGCTTATTACGGGGGGCCGTGAGGAATGAGCAGTTCTTC. Translating gives CASSLLRGAVRNEQFF.

J is TRBJ1-5 and V is TRBV30, with unresolved D. CDR1 GTSNPN and CDR2 SVGIG come from the germline V gene (reference sequence). The length of the CDR3 is 13 residues. Trimming removed 0 bases from V and 6 bases from J, with 9 bases in between. The chain's CDR3 is CAWSVQSSQPQHF. The CDR3 DNA follows: TGTGCCTGGAGTGTACAATCAAGTCAGCCCCAGCATTTT.

The V gene is TRBV20-1, the J gene TRBJ1-1; D remains ambiguous. The CDR3 has 11 amino acids. In germline, CDR1 is DFQATT, CDR2 SNEGSKA (reference sequence). The V end was cut by 5 bases, the J end by 3 bases, with 7 bases between. The CDR3 protein is CSASTYTEAFF. As DNA, the CDR3 is TGCAGTGCTTCGACTTACACTGAAGCTTTCTTT.

The chain links TRBV20-1 to TRBJ1-1; D gene ambiguous. V lost 3 bases to trimming and J lost 1 base, with 3 bases between them. CDR3 size: 11 residues. CDR1 is DFQATT, CDR2 SNEGSKA, per germline (reference sequence). DNA of the CDR3: TGCAGTGCTAGGGGGAACACTGAAGCTTTCTTT. This sequence encodes CSARGNTEAFF.

The chain carries TRBV19 and TRBJ2-5; perhaps TRBD1 as D (6 bases). Trimming left V 7 bases short and J 2 bases short, with 20 bases between. The CDR3 length is 16 residues. The germline CDR1 and CDR2 sequences are LNHDA and SQIVND (reference sequence). The CDR3 DNA reads TGTGCCAGTAAGCCACGGACAGCAAGGGATCAAGAGACCCAGTACTTC. This encodes CASKPRTARDQETQYF.

The chain is built from TRBV6-1 and TRBJ2-7; a possible D gene is TRBD1 (5 bases). Germline V gene sequence: CDR1 MNHNS, CDR2 SASEGT. The V end lost 6 bases, the J end lost 4 bases, and 16 bases lay between the germline ends. The CDR3 is made up of 14 amino acids. The CDR3 protein is CASRGWQGEYEQYF. CDR3 bases: TGTGCCAGCAGGGGTTGGCAGGGCGAATACGAGCAGTACTTC.

This rearrangement joins TRBV11-2 to TRBJ2-5; TRBD2 agrees at 7 bases. Germline V lookup: CDR1 SGHAT, CDR2 FQNNGV. Trimming removed 2 bases from V and 1 base from J; junction bases left unmatched: 4. CDR3 length: 15 residues. CDR3 sequence reads: CASSLRLAVQETQYF. Written as DNA, the CDR3 is TGTGCCAGCAGCTTAAGGCTAGCGGTCCAAGAGACCCAGTACTTC.

This clone is a singleton in its sample. Here the CDR3 DNA reads TGTGCCAGCTCAGCGATCGACAGCATAAACTATGGCTACACCTTC. It specifies CASSAIDSINYGYTF. V is TRBV18 and J is TRBJ1-2, with D perhaps matching TRBD1 (5 bases). Germline CDR1 reads KGHSH; CDR2 reads LQKENI. This CDR3 spans 15 amino acids. Trimming cost V 5 bases and J 2 bases, with 15 bases left between them.